The rows below give T cell receptor beta chains drawn from one sample of a study of beta chain features in type 1 diabetes. TCRdb's copy holds only in-frame clones and misses some; the assay was immunoSEQ multiplex PCR. The table includes some 150,000 clones, approximately 9.2% detected once. Sequenced input: central memory CD4+ T cells from blood. Source of these receptors: a man younger than 35 in good health. CDR3s include the opening cysteine and the closing phenylalanine or tryptophan. Fields, in order: D gene, V gene, J gene, clone size, CDR3 DNA, CDR3 protein. D genes are given only for firm matches. Clone size is shown for a subset of rows, as once, few, many or a class of expanded clone.

TRBD1	TRBV6-1	TRBJ2-3	many	TGTGCCAGCAGTGAAAGGGGCCGAGGGGACAGAAGCACAGATACGCAGTATTTT	CASSERGRGDRSTDTQYF
NA	TRBV18	TRBJ1-5	NA	TGTGCCAGCTCACCACCGGACATCGGGCGGATTCAGCCCCAGCATTTT	CASSPPDIGRIQPQHF
TRBD1	TRBV28	TRBJ2-7	once	TGTGCCAGCGTTTCCCCGACAGGGGGCCGGAACGAGCAGTACTTC	CASVSPTGGRNEQYF
NA	TRBV29-1	TRBJ2-1	NA	TGCAGCGTTGAAGATCTTCCCTACAATGAGCAGTTCTTC	CSVEDLPYNEQFF
NA	TRBV29-1	TRBJ2-5	few	TGCAGCGTTTACCGTGACGGGGAGGAGACCCAGTACTTC	CSVYRDGEETQYF
TRBD2	TRBV5-1	TRBJ2-3	many	TGCGCCAGCACGGGACTAGCGGGGGGCACAGATACGCAGTATTTT	CASTGLAGGTDTQYF
NA	TRBV11-2	TRBJ2-6	NA	TGTGCCAGCAGCTCAAACAGGGCTGGGGCCAACGTCCTGACTTTC	CASSSNRAGANVLTF
TRBD1	TRBV2	TRBJ2-1	NA	TGTGCCAGCAGTGCTAACAGGGGCAATGAGCAGTTCTTC	CASSANRGNEQFF
TRBD1	TRBV28	TRBJ2-3	few	TGTGCCAGCAGTTCAGGGGGCCAGGAGGATACGCAGTATTTT	CASSSGGQEDTQYF
TRBD2	TRBV9	TRBJ2-3	many	TGTGCCAGCAGCGTAGCCGCTTGGACTCCGGGGGGAGATACGCAGTATTTT	CASSVAAWTPGGDTQYF
NA	TRBV9	TRBJ2-2	NA	TGTGCCAGCAGCCCGAGACAAACTCTTGACGGGGAGCTGTTTTTT	CASSPRQTLDGELFF
NA	TRBV5-1	TRBJ1-1	NA	TGCGCCAGCAGTTCGGATAGCGTCGTCACTGAAGCTTTCTTT	CASSSDSVVTEAFF
NA	TRBV6-1	TRBJ2-1	NA	TGTGCCAGCAGTGAAGATTCCCAGGGGCCAAATGAGCAGTTCTTC	CASSEDSQGPNEQFF
NA	TRBV27	TRBJ1-6	NA	TGTGCCAGCTCAAAAGAGAGCTATAATTCACCCCTCCACTTT	CASSKESYNSPLHF
NA	TRBV7-3	TRBJ2-2	NA	TGTGCCAGCAGCTTATTGGGCGGGGCAGACACCGGGGAGCTGTTTTTT	CASSLLGGADTGELFF
NA	TRBV2	TRBJ2-6	many	TGTGCCAGCAGTACAGGGAGCTCTGGGGCCAACGTCCTGACTTTC	CASSTGSSGANVLTF
NA	TRBV11-2	TRBJ2-3	few	TGTGCCAGCAGCCACTACTCCTCAGTTATCGGCGGCACAGATACGCAGTATTTT	CASSHYSSVIGGTDTQYF
TRBD2	TRBV7-2	TRBJ2-1	NA	TGTGCCAGCAGCTTAGTAGCGGGGGGGACTATGAGCTCCTACAATGAGCAGTTCTTC	CASSLVAGGTMSSYNEQFF
TRBD2	TRBV4-2	TRBJ2-3	few	TGTGCCAGCAGCCTTGGGGGCGGGGGGTCCAGCACAGATACGCAGTATTTT	CASSLGGGGSSTDTQYF
NA	TRBV5-5	TRBJ1-6	few	TGTGCCAGCAGCTTGGTGACAACTAATTCACCCCTCCACTTT	CASSLVTTNSPLHF
NA	TRBV2	TRBJ2-4	NA	TGTGCCAGCACCTCCCGGGATGTAGCCAAAAACATTCAGTACTTC	CASTSRDVAKNIQYF
NA	TRBV19	TRBJ2-7	NA	TGTGCCAGTAGTACACGTCGAGGGACCTACGAGCAGTACTTC	CASSTRRGTYEQYF
TRBD1	TRBV4-2	TRBJ1-2	NA	TGTGCCAGCAGCCAAGTAGAGGGCAGGGGGACTGACGGCTACACCTTC	CASSQVEGRGTDGYTF
NA	TRBV7-6	TRBJ2-7	NA	TGTGCCAGCAGCTTTGGACAATCTTACGAGCAGTACTTC	CASSFGQSYEQYF
NA	TRBV28	TRBJ2-2	NA	TGTGCCAGCAGTTCACCAACAGAAACCGGGGAGCTGTTTTTT	CASSSPTETGELFF
NA	TRBV6-5	TRBJ2-3	NA	TGTGCCAGCGCGTCACCTGGCACAGATACGCAGTATTTT	CASASPGTDTQYF
NA	TRBV2	TRBJ1-2	few	TGTGCCAGCAGTGAGAAGCGTCTAAGCCGCTCTATGGGCTACACCTTC	CASSEKRLSRSMGYTF